The next 22 T cell receptor beta chains were all read from a single sample in a study of PD-1 blockade in classical Hodgkin lymphoma. Every patient was affected by relapse after autologous stem cell transplantation, while exposure to brentuximab vedotin was not uniform. The table came from immunoSEQ multiplex PCR; TCRdb's copy has only in-frame clones and leaves some out. The table includes 90,000 to 100,000 clones, 92% detected once. The material sequenced was peripheral blood mononuclear cells (PBMCs), taken at baseline. These receptors all come from a human donor with classical Hodgkin lymphoma.

V and J are TRBV9 and TRBJ2-1, with D possibly being TRBD2 (6 bases). From germline, CDR1 is SGDLS and CDR2 YYNGEE. The CDR3 spans 13 residues. Deletions cut 3 bases from V and 12 bases from J, with 16 bases between. CDR3 sequence: CASSAREEGPQFF. The CDR3 nucleotides are TGTGCCAGCAGCGCTCGAGAGGAGGGTCCGCAGTTCTTC.

This sequence joins TRBV7-8 and TRBJ2-7; D perhaps matches TRBD2 (6 bases). Germline V gives CDR1 SGHVS, CDR2 FQNEAQ. CDR3 size: 14 residues. Trimming stripped 3 bases from V and 3 bases from J, with 12 bases between. CDR3 protein: CASSFPFGSYEQYF. The CDR3 DNA is TGTGCCAGCAGCTTTCCCTTCGGGAGCTACGAGCAGTACTTC.

This chain connects TRBV2 to TRBJ2-3; D not resolved. Germline V gene data show CDR1 as SNHLY and CDR2 as FYNNEI. Trimming took 10 bases from V and 4 from J, leaving 9 bases between them. CDR3 length: 11 residues. CDR3 sequence reads: CANLISDTQYF. The CDR3 region has the DNA TGTGCCAACCTAATCTCAGATACGCAGTATTTT.

V gene TRBV6-5 combines with J gene TRBJ2-7; the D gene is possibly TRBD2 (5 bases). From germline, CDR1 is MNHEY and CDR2 SVGAGI. The ends were cut back, 0 bases at V and 7 bases at J, with 16 bases in the middle. There are 15 residues in the CDR3. This CDR3 reads CASSYSRAGRQEQYF. CDR3 nucleotide sequence: TGTGCCAGCAGTTACTCGAGGGCCGGGCGTCAGGAGCAGTACTTC.

This clone has just one count. The rearrangement joins TRBV27 to TRBJ1-4; D gene ambiguous. V was clipped by 8 bases and J by 5 bases, with 6 bases between them. The CDR3 extends over 11 amino acids. Germline CDR1 and CDR2: MNHEY and SMNVEV (reference sequence). CDR3 protein: CASGRNEKLFF. The CDR3 bases are TGTGCCAGCGGCCGGAATGAAAAACTGTTTTTT.

In its sample, this clone was seen once. V and J are TRBV21-1 and TRBJ2-7; the listed D gene, TRBD1, was not tested against the DNA. TRBV21-1 is given as a pseudogene. This CDR3 has 18 amino acids. CDR3 residues: CASSKALYRGRPSYEQYF. CDR3 nucleotides: TGTGCCAGCAGCAAAGCGCTTTATAGGGGCCGTCCCTCCTACGAGCAGTACTTC.

The chain uses TRBV28 and TRBJ2-5; 10 bases agree with TRBD1. Trimming cost V 8 bases and J 1 base; bases outside gene matches: 13. Germline loops: CDR1 MDHEN, CDR2 SYDVKM. The CDR3 sequence is 17 residues long. The CDR3 loop is CASLDHRTGGSQETQYF. Here the CDR3 DNA reads TGTGCCAGCCTCGACCACCGGACAGGGGGGTCCCAAGAGACCCAGTACTTC.

The J gene is TRBJ1-5, the V gene TRBV18, with 7 bases aligning to TRBD1. There are 14 residues in the CDR3. Germline CDR1 KGHSH, CDR2 LQKENI. V shed 2 bases and J 3 bases; nucleotides not matched to a gene: 1. The CDR3 loop reads CASSPGQDNQPQHF. The CDR3 DNA sequence: TGTGCCAGCTCACCAGGACAGGACAATCAGCCCCAGCATTTT.

V gene TRBV11-1 combines with J gene TRBJ2-1; 7 bases fit TRBD2. CDR1 SGHAT and CDR2 FQDESV come from the germline V gene (reference sequence). The V and J ends lost 3 bases and 4 bases, in that order; junction bases with no gene match: 12. The CDR3 loop spans 17 amino acids. This chain's CDR3 is CASSFGFRSGEYNEQFF. In DNA, the CDR3 is TGTGCCAGCAGCTTCGGTTTCCGCAGCGGGGAATACAATGAGCAGTTCTTC. The variable domain in full, completed from reference TRBV11-1 and TRBJ2-1, reads EAEVAQSPRYKITEKSQAVAFWCDPISGHATLYWYRQILGQGPELLVQFQDESVVDDSQLPKDRFSAERLKGVDSTLKIQPAELGDSAMYLCASSFGFRSGEYNEQFFGPGTRLTVL.

This chain uses TRBV2 with TRBJ2-1, with 16 bases fitting TRBD2. CDR3 length equals 20 residues. With V trimmed by 8 bases and J by 0 bases, 13 bases remained unmatched. Germline CDR1 SNHLY, CDR2 FYNNEI. The CDR3 DNA follows: TGTGCCAGCGCTCTCCGGGGACTAGCGGGAGGGTTAAGCTCCTACAATGAGCAGTTCTTC. Translating gives CASALRGLAGGLSSYNEQFF.

The chain employs TRBV6-4 and TRBJ2-2; D is uncertain. CDR3 length: 13 amino acids. Trimming removed 2 bases at V and 0 bases at J, with 1 base between. CDR1 is MRHNA, CDR2 SNTAGT, per germline. This CDR3 is CASSDPNTGELFF. Here the CDR3 DNA reads TGTGCCAGCAGTGACCCGAACACCGGGGAGCTGTTTTTT.

The chain uses TRBV28 and TRBJ2-6; 8 positions agree with TRBD1. V shed 0 bases and J 4 bases; nucleotides not matched to a gene: 14. CDR3 size: 20 residues. The germline CDR1 and CDR2 sequences are MDHEN and SYDVKM. CDR3 loop: CASSLCLRTGCGAGANVLTF. CDR3 DNA: TGTGCCAGCAGTTTATGTCTCAGGACAGGGTGTGGCGCCGGGGCCAACGTCCTGACTTTC. The full variable domain, its missing parts supplied by reference TRBV28 and TRBJ2-6, is DVKVTQSSRYLVKRTGEKVFLECVQDMDHENMFWYRQDPGLGLRLIYFSYDVKMKEKGDIPEGYSVSREKKERFSLILESASTNQTSMYLCASSLCLRTGCGAGANVLTFGAGSRLTVL.

Points on this clone: At one boundary the junction diverges from the germline segment, which might be a read error. J is TRBJ1-5 and V is TRBV9; D gene unclear. This CDR3 region has 14 residues. CDR1 and CDR2 (germline): SGDLS, YYNGEE. As DNA, the CDR3 is TGTGCCAGCAGCCTGACCTCTTACAATCAACCCCAGCATTTT. Translated: CASSLTSYNQPQHF.

The J gene is TRBJ1-3, the V gene TRBV11-2; maybe TRBD1 (6 bases). V was shortened by 4 bases and J by 3 bases, with 10 bases between the two germline ends. The CDR3 sequence is 14 residues long. In germline, CDR1 is SGHAT, CDR2 FQNNGV. DNA for the CDR3: TGTGCCAGCAGCTCAGCAGGGGATGGAAACACCATATATTTT. Translated, it gives CASSSAGDGNTIYF.

The chain has TRBV5-6 and TRBJ2-1; 9 nucleotides agree with TRBD2. CDR1 SGHDT and CDR2 YYEEEE come from the germline V gene. The CDR3 is 18 amino acids. The V and J ends lost 0 bases and 1 base, in that order; junction bases with no gene match: 8. The DNA of the CDR3 is TGTGCCAGCAGCTTGGTTCTAGCGGGAAACAGATCCTACAATGAGCAGTTCTTC. Translation: CASSLVLAGNRSYNEQFF.

The V gene is TRBV5-4, the J gene TRBJ2-7, with a weak D call TRBD2 (7 bases). Trimming stripped 4 bases from V and 5 bases from J, with 16 bases between. CDR1 and CDR2 from the germline V gene are SGHNT and YYREEE (reference sequence). This CDR3 is built from 14 residues. The CDR3 protein is CASSGGRELNEQYF. As DNA, the CDR3 is TGTGCCAGCAGCGGGGGGCGGGAGTTGAACGAGCAGTACTTC.

This chain connects TRBV6-5 to TRBJ2-2, with D possibly being TRBD2 (5 bases). The V gene's germline CDR1 is MNHEY and CDR2 SVGAGI. Deletions cut 2 bases from V and 4 bases from J, with 11 bases between. The CDR3 is 15 residues long. Here the CDR3 DNA reads TGTGCCAGCAGTTACGAGTCTAGCTCCACCGGGGAGCTGTTTTTT. Amino acids: CASSYESSSTGELFF.

The chain uses TRBV7-3 and TRBJ2-1, with TRBD2 matching 10 bases. Germline V lookup: CDR1 SGHTA, CDR2 FQGTGA. This CDR3 is 14 amino acids long. After removal of 8 bases from V and 9 bases from J, the junction contained 10 bases not matched to a gene. CDR3 residues: CASRVAGGSGEQFF. CDR3 coding DNA: TGTGCCAGCCGGGTAGCGGGAGGAAGTGGTGAGCAGTTCTTC.

The gene calls are TRBV27 and TRBJ2-3, with TRBD1 as a possible D gene (6 bases). The CDR3 has 16 amino acids. CDR1 MNHEY and CDR2 SMNVEV come from the germline V gene (reference sequence). V lost 5 bases and J lost 4, with 19 bases in between. The CDR3 DNA sequence: TGTGCCAGCAGTGTGACCGGACAGACCAGAGCAGATACGCAGTATTTT. It encodes CASSVTGQTRADTQYF.

The chain links TRBV4-1 to TRBJ2-5, with a tentative D call TRBD1 (6 bases). This CDR3 is 15 amino acids long. Germline V lookup: CDR1 MGHRA, CDR2 YSYEKL. V was cut by 1 base and J by 5 bases, with 14 bases left in between. This CDR3 is CASSQGPQGTETQYF. As DNA, the CDR3 is TGCGCCAGCAGCCAAGGCCCACAGGGAACGGAGACCCAGTACTTC.

V is TRBV27 and J is TRBJ2-5, with a possible D match to TRBD1 (7 bases). V dropped 3 bases and J dropped 5 bases, with 10 bases sitting between them. This CDR3 region has 13 residues. The V gene's germline CDR1 is MNHEY and CDR2 SMNVEV (reference sequence). CDR3 region: CASSLTGRETQYF. DNA of the CDR3: TGTGCCAGCAGTTTGACAGGGAGGGAGACCCAGTACTTC.

V gene TRBV27 combines with J gene TRBJ1-1; 7 bases are shared with TRBD1. With V trimmed by 3 bases and J by 11 bases, 15 bases remained unmatched. The CDR3 is 15 amino acids. Germline lookup yields CDR1 MNHEY and CDR2 SMNVEV (reference sequence). The CDR3 DNA reads TGTGCCAGCAGTTTCGACAGGGTCCCGGGGAAGCCGGCTTTCTTT. It yields the protein CASSFDRVPGKPAFF.